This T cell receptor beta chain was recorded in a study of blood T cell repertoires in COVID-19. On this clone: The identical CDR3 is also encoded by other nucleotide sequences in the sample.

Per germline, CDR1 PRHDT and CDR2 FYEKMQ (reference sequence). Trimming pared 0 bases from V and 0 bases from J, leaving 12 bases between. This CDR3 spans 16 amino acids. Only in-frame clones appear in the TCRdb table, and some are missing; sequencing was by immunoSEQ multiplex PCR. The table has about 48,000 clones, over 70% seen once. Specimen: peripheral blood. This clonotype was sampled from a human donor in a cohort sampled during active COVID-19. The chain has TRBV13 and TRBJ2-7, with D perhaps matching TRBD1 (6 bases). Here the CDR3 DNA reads TGTGCCAGCAGCTTAGGGAGACAGGAATTCTCCTACGAGCAGTACTTC. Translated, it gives CASSLGRQEFSYEQYF.